The rows below give T cell receptor beta chains drawn from one sample of a study of Ad26.COV2.S vaccination and SARS-CoV-2 variants. Using immunoSEQ multiplex PCR, the repertoire was profiled, and TCRdb retains in-frame clones only, with some absent. This sample has 400,000 to 450,000 clones, with approximately 92% found just once. Sequenced material: peripheral blood, taken in a trial of Ad26.COV2.S vaccine versus placebo. The origin of the receptors is a person between 18 and 60 years old who received the Ad26.COV2.S COVID-19 vaccine or a placebo. CDR3s include the opening cysteine and the closing phenylalanine or tryptophan. The order of the fields is J gene, D gene, clone size, V gene, CDR3 protein, CDR3 DNA. D genes are given only for firm matches. Some rows mark clone size as missing; the rest say once, few, many or name a class of expanded clone.

j_call: TRBJ2-2; d_call: NA; clone_size: NA; v_call: TRBV6-5; cdr3_aa: CASSTLLPRTGELFF; cdr3_nt: TGTGCCAGCAGCACCTTACTACCGCGGACCGGGGAGCTGTTTTTT
j_call: TRBJ2-7; d_call: NA; clone_size: NA; v_call: TRBV10-2; cdr3_aa: CASSEGGLLSYEQYF; cdr3_nt: TGCGCCAGCAGTGAGGGGGGTCTTTTGTCCTACGAGCAGTACTTC
j_call: TRBJ1-2; d_call: NA; clone_size: NA; v_call: TRBV5-6; cdr3_aa: CASSLDAGEGGYTF; cdr3_nt: TGTGCCAGCAGCTTGGATGCAGGGGAAGGAGGCTACACCTTC
j_call: TRBJ1-2; d_call: NA; clone_size: NA; v_call: TRBV19; cdr3_aa: CASSNARTDYGYTF; cdr3_nt: TGTGCCAGTAGTAACGCCAGGACAGACTATGGCTACACCTTC
j_call: TRBJ2-3; d_call: NA; clone_size: NA; v_call: TRBV2; cdr3_aa: CANRDSTDTQYF; cdr3_nt: TGTGCCAACCGGGACAGCACAGATACGCAGTATTTT
j_call: TRBJ1-2; d_call: TRBD1; clone_size: NA; v_call: TRBV2; cdr3_aa: CASRGGRDSLFYGYTF; cdr3_nt: TGTGCCAGCAGGGGGGGTCGGGACAGCTTATTTTATGGCTACACCTTC
j_call: TRBJ1-1; d_call: NA; clone_size: NA; v_call: TRBV9; cdr3_aa: CASSVDSGSLNTEAFF; cdr3_nt: TGTGCCAGCAGCGTAGATTCGGGCAGTTTAAACACTGAAGCTTTCTTT
j_call: TRBJ1-1; d_call: NA; clone_size: NA; v_call: TRBV6-5; cdr3_aa: CASNLRMNTEAFF; cdr3_nt: TGTGCCAGCAACCTAAGAATGAACACTGAAGCTTTCTTT
j_call: TRBJ1-2; d_call: TRBD1; clone_size: once; v_call: TRBV5-1; cdr3_aa: CASSLGQGASYGYTF; cdr3_nt: TGCGCCAGCAGCTTGGGGCAGGGGGCTAGCTATGGCTACACCTTC
j_call: TRBJ1-2; d_call: NA; clone_size: NA; v_call: TRBV6-5; cdr3_aa: CASSFRQVNYGYTF; cdr3_nt: TGTGCCAGCAGTTTTAGACAGGTGAACTATGGCTACACCTTC
j_call: TRBJ1-3; d_call: NA; clone_size: NA; v_call: TRBV11-2; cdr3_aa: CASSSSGTGNTIYF; cdr3_nt: TGTGCCAGCAGCTCTTCAGGGACTGGAAACACCATATATTTT
j_call: TRBJ2-7; d_call: TRBD2; clone_size: NA; v_call: TRBV5-4; cdr3_aa: CASSPQRGGYYEQYF; cdr3_nt: TGTGCCAGCAGCCCTCAGCGGGGGGGATACTACGAGCAGTACTTC
j_call: TRBJ1-3; d_call: TRBD1; clone_size: NA; v_call: TRBV18; cdr3_aa: CASSPTTGISGNTIYF; cdr3_nt: TGTGCCAGCTCACCGACGACAGGGATATCTGGAAACACCATATATTTT
j_call: TRBJ1-2; d_call: NA; clone_size: once; v_call: TRBV18; cdr3_aa: CASSLRGSGYTF; cdr3_nt: TGTGCCAGCTCACTAAGGGGCAGTGGCTACACCTTC
j_call: TRBJ1-2; d_call: TRBD1; clone_size: NA; v_call: TRBV6-5; cdr3_aa: CASSLRDRSVRGYTF; cdr3_nt: TGTGCCAGCAGTCTCCGGGACAGGAGCGTCCGTGGCTACACCTTC
j_call: TRBJ1-1; d_call: NA; clone_size: NA; v_call: TRBV19; cdr3_aa: CASSSQGSTEAFF; cdr3_nt: TGTGCCAGTAGTTCCCAGGGGTCCACTGAAGCTTTCTTT
j_call: TRBJ2-5; d_call: TRBD2; clone_size: NA; v_call: TRBV19; cdr3_aa: CASSPGTSGLQETQYF; cdr3_nt: TGTGCCAGTAGCCCCGGGACTAGCGGACTACAAGAGACCCAGTACTTC
j_call: TRBJ2-5; d_call: NA; clone_size: NA; v_call: TRBV21-1; cdr3_aa: CASSKCRRDSQETQYF; cdr3_nt: TGTGCCAGCAGCAAATGTCGTAGGGACAGTCAAGAGACCCAGTACTTC
j_call: TRBJ2-1; d_call: TRBD1; clone_size: once; v_call: TRBV7-9; cdr3_aa: CASSSTGGTLDEQFF; cdr3_nt: TGTGCCAGCAGCTCGACAGGGGGGACGTTGGATGAGCAGTTCTTC